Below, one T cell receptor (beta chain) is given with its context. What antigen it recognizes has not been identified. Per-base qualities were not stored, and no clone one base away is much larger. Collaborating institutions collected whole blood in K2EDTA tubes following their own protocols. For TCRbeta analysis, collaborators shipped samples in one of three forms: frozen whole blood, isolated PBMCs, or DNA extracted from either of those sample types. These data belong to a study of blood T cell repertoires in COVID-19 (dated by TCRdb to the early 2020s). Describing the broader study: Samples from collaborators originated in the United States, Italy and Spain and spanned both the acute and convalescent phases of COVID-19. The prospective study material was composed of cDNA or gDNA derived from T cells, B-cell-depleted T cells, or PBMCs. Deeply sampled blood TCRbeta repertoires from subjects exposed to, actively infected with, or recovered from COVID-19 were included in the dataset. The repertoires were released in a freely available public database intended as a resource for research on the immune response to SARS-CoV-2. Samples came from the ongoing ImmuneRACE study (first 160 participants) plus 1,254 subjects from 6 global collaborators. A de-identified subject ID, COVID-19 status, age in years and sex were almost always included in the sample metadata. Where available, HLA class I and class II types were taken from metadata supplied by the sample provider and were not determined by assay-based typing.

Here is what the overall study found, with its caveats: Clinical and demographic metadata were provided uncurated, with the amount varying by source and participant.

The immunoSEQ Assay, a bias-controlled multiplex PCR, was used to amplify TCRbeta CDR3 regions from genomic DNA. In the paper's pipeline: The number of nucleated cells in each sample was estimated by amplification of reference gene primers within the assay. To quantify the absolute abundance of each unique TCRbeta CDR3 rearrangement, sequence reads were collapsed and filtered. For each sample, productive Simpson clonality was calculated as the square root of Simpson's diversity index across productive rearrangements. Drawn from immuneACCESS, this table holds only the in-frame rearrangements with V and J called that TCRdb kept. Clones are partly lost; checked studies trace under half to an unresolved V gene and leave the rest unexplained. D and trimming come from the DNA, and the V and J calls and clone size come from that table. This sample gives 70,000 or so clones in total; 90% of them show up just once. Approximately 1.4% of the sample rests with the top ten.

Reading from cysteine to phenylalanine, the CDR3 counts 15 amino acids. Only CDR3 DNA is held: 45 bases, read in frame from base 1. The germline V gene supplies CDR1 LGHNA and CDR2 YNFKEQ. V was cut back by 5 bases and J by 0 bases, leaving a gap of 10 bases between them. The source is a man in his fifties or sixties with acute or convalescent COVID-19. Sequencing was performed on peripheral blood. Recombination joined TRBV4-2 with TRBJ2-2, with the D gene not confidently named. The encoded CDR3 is CASSYSSANTGELFF. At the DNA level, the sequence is TGTGCCAGCAGCTACAGCTCTGCGAACACCGGGGAGCTGTTTTTT.